These 17 T cell receptor beta chains came from one sample sequenced in a study of T cells after yellow fever vaccination. One entry per CDR3 protein, called by TCRdb with MiXCR from the 5' RACE reads. The table shows almost 70,000 distinct CDR3 sequences, with around 5% occurring only once. Sequenced material: CD4+ T cells sorted from PBMCs, taken about 2 weeks after the first yellow fever vaccination. Every receptor here comes from a man younger than 30 who received the YFV17D yellow fever vaccine.

This clonotype was counted ten times or more. In DNA form, the CDR3 reads TGTGCCAGCAGTTACTCCAAAAGAGGAAAGGCCTCTGGAAACACCATATATTTT. Translated: CASSYSKRGKASGNTIYF. This rearrangement joins TRBV6-5 to TRBJ1-3; no definite D call. V shed 0 bases and J shed 0 bases, with 15 bases lying between them. CDR1 is MNHEY, CDR2 SVGAGI, per germline. The CDR3 is 18 residues long.

This clonotype showed up just a few times. V gene TRBV7-2 combines with J gene TRBJ2-3; 12 positions match TRBD2. In germline, CDR1 is SGHTA, CDR2 FQGNSA. This CDR3 has 15 amino acids. Unmatched junction bases numbered 6, after V lost 6 bases and J lost 5 bases. CDR3 loop: CASRLLAGGEDTQYF. In DNA form, the CDR3 reads TGTGCCAGCAGACTTCTAGCGGGAGGGGAAGATACGCAGTATTTT.

In this sample, this clonotype turned up many times. As DNA, the CDR3 is TGTGCCAGCGGTCGACACCGCTCCTACAATGAGCAGTTCTTC. Its protein is CASGRHRSYNEQFF. The chain carries TRBV27 and TRBJ2-1; D call uncertain. Germline V lookup: CDR1 MNHEY, CDR2 SMNVEV (reference sequence). V gave up 8 bases and J gave up 0 bases, with 11 bases separating them. This CDR3 has 14 residues.

In its sample, this clonotype was seen many times. The chain links TRBV9 to TRBJ2-1; 8 bases are a match to TRBD2. Germline CDR1 reads SGDLS; CDR2 reads YYNGEE. The CDR3 sequence is 16 residues long. With V trimmed by 3 bases and J by 0 bases, 5 bases remained unmatched. The CDR3 nucleotides read TGTGCCAGCAGCGGGAAAGCGGGGGCCTCCTACAATGAGCAGTTCTTC. It specifies CASSGKAGASYNEQFF.

This clonotype was recorded many times. V is TRBV28 and J is TRBJ1-5; no firm D call. The length of the CDR3 is 15 residues. Germline assignment: CDR1 MDHEN and CDR2 SYDVKM. V gave up 6 bases and J gave up 2 bases, with 14 bases separating them. The CDR3 reads CASSLPRWGNQPQHF. The CDR3 bases are TGTGCCAGCAGCCTCCCCCGTTGGGGCAATCAGCCCCAGCATTTT.

This clonotype was counted ten times or more. The J gene is TRBJ1-5, the V gene TRBV12-3 or TRBV12-4, with D perhaps TRBD1 (6 bases). The CDR3 has 14 amino acids. The germline V and J ends were trimmed by 6 bases and 7 bases, with 16 bases remaining between them. In DNA, the CDR3 is TGTGCCAGCAGAAGGGGGGGTCTCGGCCAGCCCCAGCATTTT. Its translation is CASRRGGLGQPQHF.

The chain is built from TRBV12-3 or TRBV12-4 and TRBJ2-1; 7 bases are a match to TRBD1. The CDR3 contains 15 residues. Trimming cost V 6 bases and J 8 bases; bases outside gene matches: 13. CDR3 nucleotide sequence: TGTGCCAGCAGCCGCGACAGGGTAAGAGGGGATGAGCAGTTCTTC. It is translated as CASSRDRVRGDEQFF.

This clonotype came up many times. The chain combines TRBV5-8 with TRBJ1-2; no clear D. CDR3 length equals 13 residues. The V gene's germline CDR1 is SGHTS and CDR2 YDEGEE. V was trimmed by 1 base and J by 4 bases, leaving 8 bases between them. Here the CDR3 reads CASSLTQPYGYTF. CDR3 coding DNA: TGTGCCAGCAGCTTGACACAGCCCTATGGCTACACCTTC.

Details on this clonotype: This sequence may be a read error, since a much larger clone differs from it by one base. V usage is TRBV5-1 and J usage is TRBJ1-2; D is possibly TRBD1 (5 bases). Germline V lookup: CDR1 SGHRS, CDR2 YFSETQ. Trimming pared 0 bases from V and 5 bases from J, leaving 17 bases between. CDR3 length: 16 amino acids. The CDR3 region is CASSLAGQPGKYGYTF. The CDR3 DNA reads TGCGCCAGCAGCTTGGCGGGGCAACCGGGGAAATATGGCTACACCTTC.

This clonotype has a count of ten or more. V usage is TRBV20-1 and J usage is TRBJ1-5; no clear D. CDR1 DFQATT and CDR2 SNEGSKA come from the germline V gene (reference sequence). The CDR3 runs to 13 residues. V was trimmed by 1 base and J by 0 bases, leaving 4 bases between them. CDR3 in DNA: TGCAGTGCTAGAGTTTATAGCAATCAGCCCCAGCATTTT. This encodes CSARVYSNQPQHF.

This clonotype showed up many times. The gene calls are TRBV11-2 and TRBJ1-1, with D perhaps TRBD1 (5 bases). Germline V gives CDR1 SGHAT, CDR2 FQNNGV. The CDR3 sequence is 16 residues long. V gave up 5 bases and J gave up 2 bases, with 18 bases separating them. The CDR3 sequence is CASSVVDTGLNTEAFF. The CDR3 DNA reads TGTGCCAGCAGCGTAGTGGACACGGGACTCAACACTGAAGCTTTCTTT.

This clonotype was detected many times. The chain has TRBV29-1 and TRBJ2-1; maybe TRBD1 (5 bases). Trimming stripped 4 bases from V and 2 bases from J, with 9 bases between. CDR1 is SQVTM, CDR2 ANQGSEA, per germline. The CDR3 extends over 13 amino acids. The CDR3 region is CSVAGRAYNEQFF. In DNA, the CDR3 is TGCAGCGTTGCGGGCAGGGCCTACAATGAGCAGTTCTTC.

This clonotype was counted many times. This chain links TRBV7-3 with TRBJ2-2; the match to TRBD1 covers 8 bases. V gave up 8 bases and J gave up 0 bases; unmatched junction bases: 5. This CDR3 has 15 amino acids. Germline assignment: CDR1 SGHTA and CDR2 FQGTGA. The CDR3 reads CASGAGGANTGELFF. Here the CDR3 DNA reads TGTGCCAGCGGCGCAGGGGGCGCGAACACCGGGGAGCTGTTTTTT.

This clonotype was recorded at least ten times. The CDR3 DNA sequence: TGCGCCAGCAGCTTGGATGCGGGGCCTGCTCAGCCCCAGCATTTT. Its protein product is CASSLDAGPAQPQHF. The chain has TRBV5-1 and TRBJ1-5, with TRBD1 as a possible D gene (5 bases). CDR1 SGHRS and CDR2 YFSETQ come from the germline V gene. Trimming pared 0 bases from V and 6 bases from J, leaving 13 bases between. The CDR3 is 15 residues long.

Many counts were recorded for this clonotype. The rearrangement joins TRBV5-1 to TRBJ2-6; 7 bases agree with TRBD1. V lost 2 bases, J lost 2 bases, and 1 base stayed unmatched. The CDR3 spans 15 residues. The germline gives CDR1 SGHRS, CDR2 YFSETQ. The CDR3 is CASSLTGAGANVLTF. CDR3 nucleotide sequence: TGCGCCAGCAGCTTAACAGGGGCTGGGGCCAACGTCCTGACTTTC.

This clonotype was observed at least ten times. The genes are TRBV9 and TRBJ1-4, with D maybe TRBD1 (6 bases). Trimming took 3 bases from V and 8 from J, leaving 11 bases between them. This CDR3 has 13 amino acids. CDR1 and CDR2 from the germline V gene are SGDLS and YYNGEE. DNA for the CDR3: TGTGCCAGCAGCGCGCCGGACAGAGAAAAACTGTTTTTT. Amino acid sequence: CASSAPDREKLFF. Variable domain in full (rest from reference TRBV9 and TRBJ1-4): DSGVTQTPKHLITATGQRVTLRCSPRSGDLSVYWYQQSLDQGLQFLIQYYNGEERAKGNILERFSAQQFPDLHSELNLSSLELGDSALYFCASSAPDREKLFFGSGTQLSVL.

This clonotype was recorded many times. The rearrangement uses TRBV6-2 or TRBV6-3 and TRBJ2-7; D assignment may be TRBD1 or TRBD2 (5 bases each). The V gene's germline CDR1 is MNHEY and CDR2 SVGEGT. V lost 5 bases, J lost 2 bases, and 19 bases lay in between. CDR3 length equals 16 residues. Here the CDR3 DNA reads TGTGCCAGCAGTGCCCGGGGCAGGGCGAATCCCTACGAGCAGTACTTC. The encoded protein is CASSARGRANPYEQYF.